Each of the 7 T cell receptor beta chains below was sequenced from the same sample in a study of shared clonotypes between healthy human individuals. The data were produced by immunoSEQ multiplex PCR, yet TCRdb's version contains in-frame clones alone and is incomplete. This sample has approximately 100,000 clones, with under 70% found just once. Sequences were obtained from memory CD8+ T cells sorted from blood. Subset in this sample: CD45RO+ cells pooled with CCR7-negative TemRA cells. Receptor source: a man younger than 40 in good health.

As for this clone: Other DNA sequences from this sample encode an identical CDR3 as well. The chain has TRBV6-1 and TRBJ2-5; D is possibly TRBD1 (6 bases). The J call may be wrong; the DNA end is better matched by TRBJ2-7. The CDR3 totals 14 residues. CDR1 MNHNS and CDR2 SASEGT come from the germline V gene. The DNA of the CDR3 is TGTGCCAGCAGTGATAGAGGGGGACCCTACGAGCAGTACTTC. Amino acids: CASSDRGGPYEQYF.

J is TRBJ1-1 and V is TRBV27; D is undetermined. V lost 1 base, J lost 0 bases, and 3 bases lay in between. Germline CDR1 reads MNHEY; CDR2 reads SMNVEV (reference sequence). The CDR3 is made up of 13 amino acids. CDR3 protein: CASSLFLNTEAFF. The CDR3 DNA is TGTGCCAGCAGTTTATTTCTGAACACTGAAGCTTTCTTT.

V is TRBV5-6 and J is TRBJ2-7, with 9 positions matching TRBD2. Trimming cost V 1 base and J 6 bases; bases outside gene matches: 5. There are 14 residues in the CDR3. Germline assignment: CDR1 SGHDT and CDR2 YYEEEE. CDR3 in amino acids: CASSLNPSGVEQYF. In DNA, the CDR3 is TGTGCCAGCAGCTTGAACCCTAGCGGGGTCGAGCAGTACTTC.

The genes are TRBV4-1 and TRBJ2-1; the D gene is possibly TRBD1 (6 bases). CDR3 size: 12 residues. The V end lost 2 bases, the J end lost 10 bases, and 9 bases lay between the germline ends. In germline, CDR1 is MGHRA, CDR2 YSYEKL. This CDR3 is CASSQPGTEQFF. The CDR3 DNA reads as TGCGCCAGCAGCCAACCCGGGACAGAGCAGTTCTTC.

The rearrangement joins TRBV7-2 to TRBJ2-2; D unresolved. V was trimmed by 2 bases and J by 6 bases, leaving 16 bases between them. The CDR3 is 16 residues long. CDR1 is SGHTA and CDR2 is FQGNSA in the germline V gene. The CDR3 sequence is CASSLSPIRFSGELFF. DNA of the CDR3: TGTGCCAGCAGCTTAAGCCCGATTAGGTTTTCCGGGGAGCTGTTTTTT.

This clone was detected ten times or more. This chain uses TRBV30 with TRBJ1-5; D gene unclear. Germline V gene sequence: CDR1 GTSNPN, CDR2 SVGIG (reference sequence). There are 14 residues in the CDR3. Trimming removed 5 bases at V and 7 bases at J, with 18 bases between. The CDR3 DNA reads as TGTGCCTGGCCCCGGAAGAGGGTCGGACAGCCCCAGCATTTT. It translates to CAWPRKRVGQPQHF.

The genes are TRBV10-2 and TRBJ2-7; D perhaps matches TRBD2 (6 bases). V was shortened by 6 bases and J by 3 bases, with 9 bases between the two germline ends. The CDR3 runs to 12 residues. Germline V gene lookup returns CDR1 WSHSY and CDR2 SAAADI. CDR3 residues: CASSGDCYEQYF. As DNA, the CDR3 is TGCGCCAGCAGCGGGGACTGCTACGAGCAGTACTTC.